This T cell receptor (beta chain) is from a study of blood T cell repertoires in COVID-19. As for the study in general: COVID-19 samples, acute and convalescent, were from the United States, Italy and Spain.

Generated by immunoSEQ multiplex PCR, the TCRdb table keeps only in-frame clones and is missing some. Here the sample spans roughly 95,000 clones, around 81% being singletons. The sequenced sample was peripheral blood. This TCR derives from a man in his 60s with acute or convalescent COVID-19.

CDR3 in amino acids: CASSLDRGYEQYF. CDR3 DNA sequence: TGTGCCAGCAGCTTAGATCGGGGATACGAGCAGTACTTC. The J gene is TRBJ2-7, the V gene TRBV11-3; a possible D gene is TRBD2 (5 bases). This CDR3 comprises 13 residues. The ends were cut back, 0 bases at V and 4 bases at J, with 7 bases in the middle. Germline V gene lookup returns CDR1 SGHNT and CDR2 YENEEA.